The 11 T cell receptor beta chains given below trace back to one sample, sequenced in a study of blood T cell repertoires in COVID-19. Sequenced by immunoSEQ multiplex PCR; TCRdb stores in-frame clones only, minus some. The sample lists 45,000 or so clones, about 83% occurring once. The sample was peripheral blood. The receptors derive from an elderly man in a cohort sampled during active COVID-19.

This clone has just a few counts. The chain couples TRBV5-1 to TRBJ2-3, with 7 bases that match TRBD2. V shed 2 bases, J shed 6 bases, and the junction held 9 bases outside the gene matches. The CDR3 contains 15 residues. Germline assignment: CDR1 SGHRS and CDR2 YFSETQ. The CDR3: CASSLGAGEGDTQYF. DNA of the CDR3: TGCGCCAGCAGCTTAGGCGCGGGAGAGGGGGATACGCAGTATTTT.

This chain links TRBV5-4 with TRBJ1-2; no clear D. CDR1 and CDR2 (germline): SGHNT, YYREEE (reference sequence). Trimming shortened V by 0 bases and J by 1 base, and 7 bases separated the two germline ends. CDR3 length: 14 amino acids. In nucleotides, the CDR3 is TGTGCCAGCAGCTTGGGCCAGAATAACTATGGCTACACCTTC. Its translation: CASSLGQNNYGYTF.

This chain links TRBV6-5 with TRBJ1-5; D possibly corresponds to TRBD1 (6 bases). Germline values: CDR1 MNHEY, CDR2 SVGAGI. The V end was cut by 7 bases, the J end by 4 bases, with 17 bases between. The CDR3 length is 15 residues. The CDR3 sequence: CASIERGARNQPQHF. For the CDR3, the DNA is TGTGCCAGCATCGAGCGGGGGGCGCGGAATCAGCCCCAGCATTTT.

The J gene is TRBJ2-3, the V gene TRBV5-1; the D is unclear. Germline CDR1 SGHRS, CDR2 YFSETQ. This CDR3 is 16 amino acids long. V was shortened by 0 bases and J by 0 bases, with 11 bases between the two germline ends. The CDR3 is CASSLGQVSSTDTQYF. CDR3 DNA sequence: TGCGCCAGCAGCTTGGGCCAGGTATCTAGCACAGATACGCAGTATTTT.

This clone showed up just a few times. The chain combines TRBV18 with TRBJ1-2; D possibly corresponds to TRBD1 (5 bases). The CDR3 is made up of 15 amino acids. Trimming pared 3 bases from V and 0 bases from J, leaving 11 bases between. Germline CDR1 reads KGHSH; CDR2 reads LQKENI. The CDR3 sequence: CASSPENRPNYGYTF. DNA of the CDR3: TGTGCCAGCTCACCCGAGAACAGGCCTAACTATGGCTACACCTTC.

The V call is TRBV3-1 (or the pseudogene TRBV3-2), the J call TRBJ2-7, with 10 bases aligning to TRBD1. The V gene's germline CDR1 is LGHDT and CDR2 YNNKEL (reference sequence). The V segment lost 1 base and the J segment 2 bases; nucleotides outside the gene matches: 2. CDR3 length: 15 amino acids. The DNA for the CDR3 is TGTGCCAGCAGCCAAGGGGGACAGGGGACCTACGAGCAGTACTTC. Protein product: CASSQGGQGTYEQYF.

V gene TRBV5-1 combines with J gene TRBJ2-1; 9 bases fit TRBD1. Germline loops: CDR1 SGHRS, CDR2 YFSETQ. The CDR3 runs 16 residues. After removal of 0 bases from V and 6 bases from J, the junction contained 7 bases not matched to a gene. The CDR3 spells CASSLAGGQGVNEQFF. The CDR3 coding sequence is TGCGCCAGCAGCTTGGCCGGGGGACAGGGCGTCAATGAGCAGTTCTTC.

The genes are TRBV3-1 (or the pseudogene TRBV3-2) and TRBJ2-7; 8 bases fit TRBD1. The CDR3 is 14 residues long. V lost 4 bases, J lost 2 bases, and 4 bases stayed unmatched. CDR1 and CDR2 from the germline V gene are LGHDT and YNNKEL (reference sequence). Written as DNA, the CDR3 is TGTGCCAGCAGCCTGTGGGACAGGACCTACGAGCAGTACTTC. This translates into CASSLWDRTYEQYF.

V gene TRBV3-1 (or the pseudogene TRBV3-2) combines with J gene TRBJ2-7; D might be TRBD1 (6 bases). CDR3 length: 16 amino acids. Germline V gene sequence: CDR1 LGHDT, CDR2 YNNKEL (reference sequence). Trimming took off 5 bases at V and 0 bases at J, with 17 bases between the two ends. This CDR3 is CASSSTAGQYSYEQYF. The CDR3, as DNA: TGTGCCAGCAGCTCAACGGCCGGACAGTACTCCTACGAGCAGTACTTC.

This clone appeared a single time. The gene calls are TRBV7-8 and TRBJ2-1; 9 bases fit TRBD2. The CDR3 is made up of 15 amino acids. V lost 1 base and J lost 9; bases outside the gene matches: 7. In germline, CDR1 is SGHVS, CDR2 FQNEAQ. The CDR3 sequence: CASSLGAGGPREQFF. Here the CDR3 DNA reads TGTGCCAGCAGCTTAGGGGCGGGGGGGCCCCGTGAGCAGTTCTTC.

The genes are TRBV12-3 or TRBV12-4 and TRBJ1-1; D ambiguous. The CDR3 runs to 13 residues. Trimming removed 6 bases at V and 4 bases at J, with 12 bases between. CDR3 DNA sequence: TGTGCCAGCAGCTCGGTCGGCGGCACTGAAGCTTTCTTT. The encoded protein is CASSSVGGTEAFF.